The clone carrying this TCR beta chain was detected once. Its antigen remains unidentified. Primers for the PCR totalled 60 Vbeta and 13 Jbeta. Assay: immunoSEQ multiplex PCR; the TCRdb copy retains only in-frame clones and omits some. The sample has around 130,000 clones, 75% to 85% seen once; the top ten hold around 1.2%. The source of the sample is a study of cytomegalovirus exposure and HLA in healthy donors. Study information: Falling in the Caucasian-associated ancestry cluster were less than 85% of approximately 410 genotyped donors. The study, taken as a whole, reports: Most TCRs appeared rarely, but some public TCRs recurred in many donors. The authors later linked a missense DCLRE1C variant to TCR beta V- and J-gene trimming.

After removal of 2 bases from V and 5 bases from J, the junction contained 4 bases not matched to a gene. This CDR3 is 15 amino acids long. Per germline, CDR1 MGHDK and CDR2 SYGVNS. The V gene is TRBV25-1, the J gene TRBJ2-1, with 9 bases identical to TRBD2. The receptor was derived from a girl aged 2 to 9 in good health and CMV-seronegative. The sample taken for sequencing was PBMCs. This CDR3 reads CASSERAGGNNEQFF. The DNA for the CDR3 is TGTGCCAGCAGTGAACGAGCGGGAGGCAACAATGAGCAGTTCTTC.